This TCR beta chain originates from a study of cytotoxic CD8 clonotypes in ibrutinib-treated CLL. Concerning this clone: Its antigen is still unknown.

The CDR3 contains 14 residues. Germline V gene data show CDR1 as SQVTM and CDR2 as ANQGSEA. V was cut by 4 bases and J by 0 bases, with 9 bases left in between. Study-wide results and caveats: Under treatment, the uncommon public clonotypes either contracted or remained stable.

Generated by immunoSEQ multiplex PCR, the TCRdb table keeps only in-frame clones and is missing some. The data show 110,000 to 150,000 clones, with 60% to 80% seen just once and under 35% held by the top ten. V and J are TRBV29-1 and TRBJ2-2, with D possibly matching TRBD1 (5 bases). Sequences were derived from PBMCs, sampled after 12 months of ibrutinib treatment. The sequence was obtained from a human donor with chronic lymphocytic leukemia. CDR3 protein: CSVGGQPNTGELFF. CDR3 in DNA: TGCAGCGTTGGTGGACAACCGAACACCGGGGAGCTGTTTTTT.